The rows below give T cell receptor beta chains drawn from one sample of a study of regulatory T cells in long-lasting Graves disease. TCRdb called the multiplex PCR reads again in MiXCR, with one record for every CDR3 protein. In the table there are approximately 440,000 distinct CDR3 sequences, roughly 17% of which are singletons. These same data were also listed under a study on T cells in Graves' hyperthyroidism and ophthalmopathy.

The source material was peripheral blood mononuclear cells (PBMCs), sampled at new diagnosis, from a patient treated with antithyroid drugs. The receptors were sampled from a man aged 40-55 years with Graves disease. Each CDR3 is given with its conserved first and last residue. The D gene is left open where the match is weak.

>TRBV10-1|TRBJ2-5|-
CASSRDKGGETQYF
>TRBV3-1|TRBJ1-2|TRBD1
CATNSGTGLSGYTF
>TRBV15|TRBJ2-7|-
CATSTETEYEQYF
>TRBV3-1|TRBJ1-5|-
CASSQDSEQPQHF
>TRBV5-4|TRBJ2-5|TRBD2
CASSSATSEETQYF
>TRBV20-1|TRBJ2-4|-
CSARDKLGQINIQYF
>TRBV7-3|TRBJ1-1|-
CASSSTRNTEAFF
>TRBV11-2|TRBJ2-2|TRBD2
CASSQTSGYTGELFF
>TRBV13|TRBJ2-3|TRBD1
CASSYGTGGMADTQYF
>TRBV2|TRBJ1-5|-
CASRGLGGLNQPQHF
>TRBV24-1|TRBJ2-1|TRBD2
CATSDPLTSGSSYNEQFF
>TRBV19|TRBJ2-1|TRBD1
CASTRWTGGSYNEQFF
>TRBV5-1|TRBJ1-1|-
CASSLDVLTEAFF
>TRBV5-6|TRBJ2-5|TRBD2
CASSSNLAGGPETQYF
>TRBV7-8|TRBJ2-2|-
CASSLGVGRSNTGELFF
>TRBV5-1|TRBJ1-4|TRBD1
CASSLSQGAPEKLFF
>TRBV5-1|TRBJ2-1|TRBD2
CASSPDLAGGVNEQFF
>TRBV20-1|TRBJ1-2|-
CSAPGRGWSNYGYTF
>TRBV5-1|TRBJ2-3|TRBD2
CASSLAGVGADTQYF
>TRBV20-1|TRBJ1-2|-
CSARRGNYGYTF
>TRBV4-1|TRBJ2-2|-
CASSQDRDGELFF
>TRBV12-5|TRBJ2-1|TRBD2
CASGSGTSGTHYNEQFF
>TRBV11-1|TRBJ2-7|TRBD2
CANSPTSGSYEQYF
>TRBV7-2|TRBJ1-1|-
CASSLIGVRDTEAFF
>TRBV5-1|TRBJ2-5|-
CASSDRGLIQETQYF
>TRBV6-1|TRBJ2-2|TRBD1
CASRVDRGLTGELFF
>TRBV29-1|TRBJ2-1|TRBD2
CSVGLAGVLKFF
>TRBV20-1|TRBJ2-7|TRBD1
CNARGRTGGTYEQYF
>TRBV27|TRBJ1-4|-
CASSRDRRLNEKLFF
>TRBV6-1|TRBJ2-1|-
CASSQDSYNEQFF
>TRBV29-1|TRBJ1-1|-
CSARTAIEGEAFF
>TRBV19|TRBJ1-1|-
CASRDSRPFEAFF
>TRBV2|TRBJ1-1|-
CASRTQGNTEAFF
>TRBV28|TRBJ2-3|-
CASSLPQSQCTQYF
>TRBV5-1|TRBJ1-1|TRBD1
CASSAGQTMNTEAFF